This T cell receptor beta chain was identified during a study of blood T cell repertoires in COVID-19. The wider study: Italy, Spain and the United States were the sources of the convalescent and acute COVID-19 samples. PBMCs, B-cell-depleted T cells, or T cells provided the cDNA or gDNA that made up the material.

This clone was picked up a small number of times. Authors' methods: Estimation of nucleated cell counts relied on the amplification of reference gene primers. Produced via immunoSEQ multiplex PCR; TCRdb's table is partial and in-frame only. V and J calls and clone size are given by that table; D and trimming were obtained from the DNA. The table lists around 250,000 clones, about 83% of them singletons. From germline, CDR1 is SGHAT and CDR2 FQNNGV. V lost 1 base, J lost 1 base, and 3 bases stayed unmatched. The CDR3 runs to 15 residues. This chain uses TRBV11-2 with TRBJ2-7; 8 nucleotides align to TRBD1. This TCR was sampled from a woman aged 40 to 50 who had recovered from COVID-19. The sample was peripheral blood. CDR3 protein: CASSLGQGRSYEQYF. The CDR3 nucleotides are TGTGCCAGCAGCTTAGGACAGGGGAGGTCCTACGAGCAGTACTTC.